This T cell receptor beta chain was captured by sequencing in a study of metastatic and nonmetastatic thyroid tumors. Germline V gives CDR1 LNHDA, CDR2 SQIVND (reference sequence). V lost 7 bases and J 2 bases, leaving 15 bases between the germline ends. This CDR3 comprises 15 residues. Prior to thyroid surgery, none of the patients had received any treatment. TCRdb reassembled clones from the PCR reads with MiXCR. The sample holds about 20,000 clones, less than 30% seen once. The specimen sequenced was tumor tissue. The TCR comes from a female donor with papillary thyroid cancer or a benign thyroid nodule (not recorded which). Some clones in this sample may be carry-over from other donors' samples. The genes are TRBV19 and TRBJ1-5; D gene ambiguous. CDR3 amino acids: CASTLGRSGNQPQHF. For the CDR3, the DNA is TGTGCCAGTACCTTGGGTAGGTCGGGCAATCAGCCCCAGCATTTT.